The text below deals with one TCR beta chain. Its antigen is not identified. Germline V CDR1 and CDR2: MGHRA, YSYEKL. V was pared by 1 base and J by 7 bases, with 4 bases of the junction left unmatched. The CDR3 is 13 amino acids. The sample comes from a study of cytomegalovirus exposure and HLA in healthy donors. About the research overall: Earlier work reported 117 million unique TCR beta sequences from some 180 million T cells.

Study-wide findings and caveats: TCR association rates varied by HLA locus in a later analysis, with DRB1 highest and HLA-C lowest. In a later analysis, TCR beta V- and J-gene trimming showed a link to a missense DCLRE1C variant.

Donors were ostensibly healthy at sampling, although undocumented immune exposures were probable. Primers included in the PCR were 60 Vbeta and 13 Jbeta primers. The data were produced by immunoSEQ multiplex PCR, yet TCRdb's version contains in-frame clones alone and is incomplete. The repertoire has approximately 61,000 clones, around three quarters of them found once; the top ten carry 7.8%. This rearrangement joins TRBV4-1 to TRBJ2-7; 7 bases line up with TRBD1. The TCR was taken from a man aged 18 to 29 in good health and CMV-seropositive. Input material: PBMCs. The CDR3 sequence is CASSQGSTGEQYF. CDR3 coding DNA: TGCGCCAGCAGCCAAGGCTCGACAGGGGAGCAGTACTTC.